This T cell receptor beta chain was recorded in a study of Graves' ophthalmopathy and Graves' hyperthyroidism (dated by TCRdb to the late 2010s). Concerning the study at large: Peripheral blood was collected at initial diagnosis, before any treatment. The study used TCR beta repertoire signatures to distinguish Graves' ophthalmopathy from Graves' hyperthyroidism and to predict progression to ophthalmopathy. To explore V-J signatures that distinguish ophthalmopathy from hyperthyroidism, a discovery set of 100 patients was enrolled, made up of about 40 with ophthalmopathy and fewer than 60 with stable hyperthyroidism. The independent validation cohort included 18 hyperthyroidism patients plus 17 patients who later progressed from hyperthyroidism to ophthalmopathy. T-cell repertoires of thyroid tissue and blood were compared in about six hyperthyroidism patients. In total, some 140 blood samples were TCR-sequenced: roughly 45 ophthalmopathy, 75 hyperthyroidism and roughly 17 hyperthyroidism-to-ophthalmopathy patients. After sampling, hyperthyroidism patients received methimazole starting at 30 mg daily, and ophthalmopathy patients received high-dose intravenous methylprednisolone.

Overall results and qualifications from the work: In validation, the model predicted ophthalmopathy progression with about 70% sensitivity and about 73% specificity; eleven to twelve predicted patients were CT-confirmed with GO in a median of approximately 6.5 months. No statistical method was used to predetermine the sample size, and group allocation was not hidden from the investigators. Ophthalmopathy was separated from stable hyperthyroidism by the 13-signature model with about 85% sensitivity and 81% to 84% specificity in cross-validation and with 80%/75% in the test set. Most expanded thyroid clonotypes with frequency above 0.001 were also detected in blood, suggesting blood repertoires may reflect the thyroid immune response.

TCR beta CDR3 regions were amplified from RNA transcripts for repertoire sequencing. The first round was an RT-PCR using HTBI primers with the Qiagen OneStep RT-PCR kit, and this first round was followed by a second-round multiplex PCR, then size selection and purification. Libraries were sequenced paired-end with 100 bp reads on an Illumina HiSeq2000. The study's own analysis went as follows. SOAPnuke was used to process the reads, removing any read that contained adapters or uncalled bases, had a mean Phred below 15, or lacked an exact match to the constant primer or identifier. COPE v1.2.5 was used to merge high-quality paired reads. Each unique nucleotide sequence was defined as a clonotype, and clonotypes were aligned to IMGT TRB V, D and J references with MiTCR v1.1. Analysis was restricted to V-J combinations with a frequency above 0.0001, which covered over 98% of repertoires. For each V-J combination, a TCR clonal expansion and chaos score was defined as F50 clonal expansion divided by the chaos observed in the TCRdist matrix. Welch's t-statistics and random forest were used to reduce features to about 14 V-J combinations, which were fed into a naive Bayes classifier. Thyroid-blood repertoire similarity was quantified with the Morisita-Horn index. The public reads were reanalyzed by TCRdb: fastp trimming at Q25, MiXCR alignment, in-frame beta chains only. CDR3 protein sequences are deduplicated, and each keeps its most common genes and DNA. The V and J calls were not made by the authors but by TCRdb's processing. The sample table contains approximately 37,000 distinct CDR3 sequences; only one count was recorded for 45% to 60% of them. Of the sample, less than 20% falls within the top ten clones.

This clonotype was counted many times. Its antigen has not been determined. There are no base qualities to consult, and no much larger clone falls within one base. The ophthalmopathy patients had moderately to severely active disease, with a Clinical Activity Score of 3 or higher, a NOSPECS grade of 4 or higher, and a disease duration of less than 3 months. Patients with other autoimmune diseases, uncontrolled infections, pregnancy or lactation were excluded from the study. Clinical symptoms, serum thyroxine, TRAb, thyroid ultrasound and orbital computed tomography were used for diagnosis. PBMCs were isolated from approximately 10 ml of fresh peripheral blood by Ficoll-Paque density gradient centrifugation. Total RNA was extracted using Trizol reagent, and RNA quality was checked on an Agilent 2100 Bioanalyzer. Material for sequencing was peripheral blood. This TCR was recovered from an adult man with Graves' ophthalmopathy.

The DNA reads as follows: TGTGCCAGTAGTATAGCGGGAGGGGATACGCAGTATTTT. Translated, it reads CASSIAGGDTQYF. The chain employs TRBV19 and TRBJ2-3, and 8 junction bases match TRBD2. The CDR3 has 13 amino acids, counting the end cysteine and phenylalanine. The read is trimmed to its CDR3 DNA, 39 bases read in frame from base 1. The germline V gene (reference sequence) provides CDR1 LNHDA and CDR2 SQIVND. V trim: 1 base; J trim: 6 bases; unmatched bases: 0.